The rows below give T cell receptor beta chains drawn from one sample of a study of blood T cell repertoires in COVID-19. TCRdb's table, derived via immunoSEQ multiplex PCR, lists solely in-frame clones and lacks some. The sample includes around 100,000 clones, 90% of them seen just once. The sample consisted of peripheral blood. Source of these receptors: a man in his fifties with acute or convalescent COVID-19. Both conserved end residues are part of each CDR3. The D gene is left open where the match is weak. The listing skips clone size in some rows; elsewhere it reads once, few, many or a size class.

size	D	V	length	J	CDR3	DNA
-	-	TRBV20-1	11	TRBJ2-5	CSARRLETQYF	TGCAGTGCTAGACGGTTGGAGACCCAGTACTTC
few	-	TRBV9	16	TRBJ1-1	CASSVAAGGLGTEAFF	TGTGCCAGCAGCGTAGCGGCCGGGGGGCTCGGCACTGAAGCTTTCTTT
-	TRBD1	TRBV5-5	17	TRBJ2-7	CASSFTQGRDYSYEQYF	TGTGCCAGCAGCTTTACACAGGGGAGAGATTACTCCTACGAGCAGTACTTC
-	-	TRBV6-6	14	TRBJ1-1	CASSYQTGNTEAFF	TGTGCCAGCAGTTACCAGACAGGGAACACTGAAGCTTTCTTT
-	TRBD2	TRBV27	16	TRBJ2-7	CASSYSSGGGSGEQYF	TGTGCCAGCAGTTACTCCTCTGGGGGAGGGTCGGGGGAGCAGTACTTC
-	TRBD2	TRBV4-1	16	TRBJ2-7	CASSQVPKREGYEQYF	TGCGCCAGCAGCCAAGTACCCAAGCGGGAGGGCTACGAGCAGTACTTC
-	-	TRBV5-1	15	TRBJ1-5	CASSLGTAGGQPQHF	TGCGCCAGCAGCTTAGGGACTGCGGGAGGTCAGCCCCAGCATTTT
-	-	TRBV5-1	14	TRBJ2-7	CASSLETGTYEQYF	TGCGCCAGCAGCTTGGAGACGGGGACCTACGAGCAGTACTTC
-	-	TRBV27	14	TRBJ2-7	CASSLKDSTYEQYF	TGTGCCAGCAGTTTAAAGGACAGTACCTACGAGCAGTACTTC
-	-	TRBV5-5	15	TRBJ2-5	CASSLVRAGQETQYF	TGTGCCAGCAGCTTGGTAAGGGCAGGGCAAGAGACCCAGTACTTC
-	-	TRBV18	13	TRBJ2-7	CASSPGPGGEQYF	TGTGCCAGCTCACCGGGGCCGGGCGGCGAGCAGTACTTC
-	TRBD2	TRBV25-1	15	TRBJ2-2	CASRGLAALAGELFF	TGTGCCAGCAGAGGACTAGCGGCCCTCGCCGGGGAGCTGTTTTTT
-	-	TRBV19	13	TRBJ1-2	CASKVGGPYGYTF	TGTGCCAGTAAGGTCGGGGGGCCCTATGGCTACACCTTC
-	-	TRBV30	14	TRBJ2-1	CAWRGQSGLGEQFF	TGTGCCTGGCGTGGGCAGTCGGGTTTAGGCGAGCAGTTCTTC
-	TRBD1	TRBV6-5	14	TRBJ1-2	CASRTGDGLYGYTF	TGTGCCAGCAGGACAGGGGACGGCCTCTATGGCTACACCTTC
-	-	TRBV6-2/TRBV6-3	15	TRBJ2-3	CASSGSQVLGDTQYF	TGTGCCAGCAGCGGGAGTCAGGTTTTGGGAGATACGCAGTATTTT
-	TRBD2	TRBV3-1/TRBV3-2	15	TRBJ2-7	CASSQYPSGPYEQYF	TGTGCCAGCAGCCAATATCCTAGCGGGCCGTACGAGCAGTACTTC
-	-	TRBV4-1	15	TRBJ1-4	CASSLVAPTNEKLFF	TGCGCCAGCAGCCTAGTTGCACCAACTAATGAAAAACTGTTTTTT
-	-	TRBV19	15	TRBJ2-7	CASSGGGSYLPEQYF	TGTGCCAGTAGTGGGGGCGGCAGCTACCTTCCCGAGCAGTACTTC
once	-	TRBV9	14	TRBJ2-2	CASSVVFETGELFF	TGTGCCAGCAGCGTAGTCTTCGAGACCGGGGAGCTGTTTTTT
-	TRBD2	TRBV19	17	TRBJ2-5	CASSIGDSASGQETQYF	TGTGCCAGTAGTATAGGGGATTCGGCTAGCGGACAAGAGACCCAGTACTTC
-	-	TRBV20-1	15	TRBJ2-1	CSASVRQNTENEQFF	TGCAGTGCTAGTGTACGACAAAATACAGAAAATGAGCAGTTCTTC
-	TRBD1	TRBV27	11	TRBJ1-1	CASKTGAKAFF	TGTGCCAGCAAAACAGGGGCTAAAGCTTTCTTT
-	TRBD2	TRBV11-3	15	TRBJ2-1	CASSLGLAGYNEQFF	TGTGCCAGCAGCTTAGGGCTAGCGGGATACAATGAGCAGTTCTTC
-	-	TRBV12-3/TRBV12-4	13	TRBJ1-3	CASNPDSGNTIYF	TGTGCCAGCAACCCGGACTCCGGAAACACCATATATTTT
-	-	TRBV10-2	15	TRBJ2-1	CASSVLSGTYNEQFF	TGCGCCAGCAGTGTTCTCAGCGGGACATACAATGAGCAGTTCTTC